The clone carrying this T cell receptor beta chain was detected only a few times. What it binds is unknown. CDR1 is SEHNR, CDR2 FQNEAQ, per germline (reference sequence). The V end was cut by 5 bases, the J end by 5 bases, with 10 bases between. The CDR3 covers 12 residues. Extraction of total RNA was performed on unfractionated whole blood. The data stem from a study of human T cells and chemical hapten exposure. Study results and limitations: TCRs exceeding a frequency of 1 in 1000 stayed unchanged under DPC sensitization.

The study's library attached unique molecular identifiers to single cDNA molecules. Authors' methods: Counts of TCRs in each sample centred on a median of roughly 89,000 and extended from around 25,000 to 690,000. TCRdb redid the calling of the 5' RACE reads with MiXCR, one entry per CDR3 protein. TCRdb, not the authors, supplied the V and J calls. The data hold 120,000 to 150,000 distinct CDR3 sequences, with roughly 4% observed a single time. This sequence originates from a female donor in good health. The chain employs TRBV7-9 and TRBJ2-7; no firm D call. In nucleotides, the CDR3 is TGTGCCAGCAGCCAGCTGGGCCACGAGCAGTACTTC. This encodes CASSQLGHEQYF. The full variable domain, in which reference TRBV7-9 and TRBJ2-7 provide the parts outside the CDR3, is DTGVSQNPRHKITKRGQNVTFRCDPISEHNRLYWYRQTLGQGPEFLTYFQNEAQLEKSRLLSDRFSAERPKGSFSTLEIQRTEQGDSAMYLCASSQLGHEQYFGPGTRLTVT.